This TCR beta chain is from a study of beta chain features in type 1 diabetes. Study-wide results and limits: Over-representation of high TCR-expressing cells was a possible consequence of cDNA sequencing. Type 1 diabetes patients had VDJ junctions that carried fewer insertions and more deletions.

This clone has a handful of counts. Its antigen is unidentified. Of the isolated RNA, all was reverse transcribed, and so the sequenced material was expressed TCRB transcripts. Produced via immunoSEQ multiplex PCR; TCRdb's table is partial and in-frame only. This table holds 200,000 to 250,000 clones, over 12% found once. Sorting produced populations that all topped 95% purity. The CDR3 sequence is 14 residues long. Germline CDR1 is LGHNT and CDR2 is FRNRAP. The germline V and J ends were trimmed by 6 bases and 0 bases, with 11 bases remaining between them. The receptor was derived from a woman in her thirties or forties in good health. The chain combines TRBV12-5 with TRBJ1-2; D is unclear. Sequenced: naive CD4+ T cells from blood. The CDR3 DNA reads TGTGCTAGTGGCCGGCCGGGTGCTAACTATGGCTACACCTTC. Translated: CASGRPGANYGYTF.